Described below is a single TCR beta chain sequence and its context. The antigen remains undetermined. These data are taken from a study of shared clonotypes between healthy human individuals. Study overall: Each donor's CD4 naive and CD4 memory cells filled three plates apiece, CD8 naive two, and CD8 memory one.

Overall study results and limits: What naive subsets generally showed was a larger estimated richness than memory subsets showed.

Trimming left V 6 bases short and J 9 bases short, with 14 bases between. Germline V lookup: CDR1 MDHEN, CDR2 SYDVKM. CDR3 length: 12 residues. The protocol was immunoSEQ multiplex PCR, while the TCRdb copy is restricted to in-frame clones and leaves out a portion. Of about 2.3 million clones in the sample, 85% to 95% were seen once. The sequence was obtained from a man aged 18 to 29 in good health. Some clones in this sample may be carry-over from other donors' samples. Sequencing was done on a sample of naive CD4+ T cells from PBMCs. The sample's subset: CD45RA+ positively selected. The V and J genes are TRBV28 and TRBJ1-1; D ambiguous. This CDR3 is CASSPTTNKAFF. The CDR3 nucleotides are TGTGCCAGCAGCCCGACCACCAATAAAGCTTTCTTT.